Below are 7 T cell receptor beta chains sequenced from a single sample in a study of blood T cell repertoires in COVID-19. Libraries were prepared by immunoSEQ multiplex PCR; TCRdb keeps only in-frame clonotypes and omits some of them. The sample consists of some 100,000 clones, about 87% of them appearing once. The sequencing sample was made of peripheral blood. The receptor set was obtained from a woman in her 30s with acute or convalescent COVID-19.

The chain employs TRBV7-2 and TRBJ2-1; D might be TRBD2 (5 bases). Trimming left V 2 bases short and J 15 bases short, with 17 bases between. CDR1 SGHTA and CDR2 FQGNSA come from the germline V gene. This CDR3 spans 13 amino acids. The CDR3 is CASSLRGMTAWFF. The DNA of the CDR3 is TGTGCCAGCAGCTTACGGGGAATGACTGCGTGGTTCTTC.

V gene TRBV11-3 combines with J gene TRBJ2-6; the match to TRBD1 covers 7 bases. Germline V gene lookup returns CDR1 SGHNT and CDR2 YENEEA. Trimming took 5 bases from V and 1 from J; bases not matched to a gene: 8. The CDR3 consists of 17 residues. The CDR3, as DNA: TGTGCCAGCAGCGACAGGGTTTCTCCGTCTGGGGCCAACGTCCTGACTTTC. This codes for CASSDRVSPSGANVLTF.

The chain couples TRBV12-1 to TRBJ2-1; the tabulated D call, TRBD2, remains unverified against the DNA. TRBV12-1 is marked as a pseudogene. The CDR3 length is 16 residues. The CDR3 here is CASSPDLGGTHNEQFF. The DNA of the CDR3 is TGTGCCAGCAGCCCTGACCTCGGGGGGACCCACAATGAGCAGTTCTTC.

The rearrangement joins TRBV9 to TRBJ2-1, with TRBD2 identical over 7 bases. The CDR3 extends over 17 amino acids. V was pared by 4 bases and J by 4 bases, with 14 bases of the junction left unmatched. Germline CDR1 and CDR2: SGDLS and YYNGEE. In DNA, the CDR3 is TGTGCCAGCAGCCCCCCTCTCAAAGCGGGGTCATACAATGAGCAGTTCTTC. This encodes CASSPPLKAGSYNEQFF.

V is TRBV11-2 and J is TRBJ2-1; possibly TRBD2 for D (6 bases). V lost 7 bases and J 10 bases, leaving 14 bases between the germline ends. CDR3 length: 12 amino acids. The germline CDR1 and CDR2 sequences are SGHAT and FQNNGV. CDR3 DNA sequence: TGTGCCAGCATGCGGGGCCTGAGCGAGCAGTTCTTC. It codes for CASMRGLSEQFF. Full variable domain (rest looked up from reference TRBV11-2 and TRBJ2-1): EAGVAQSPRYKIIEKRQSVAFWCNPISGHATLYWYQQILGQGPKLLIQFQNNGVVDDSQLPKDRFSAERLKGVDSTLKIQPAKLEDSAVYLCASMRGLSEQFFGPGTRLTVL.

The V call is TRBV19, the J call TRBJ1-2, with 7 bases identical to TRBD1. The CDR3 loop spans 12 amino acids. Germline V lookup: CDR1 LNHDA, CDR2 SQIVND (reference sequence). The J segment lost 8 bases and the V segment lost 4 bases, leaving 4 bases of the junction unmatched. The CDR3 loop reads CASSRQGAGYTF. The CDR3 nucleotides are TGTGCCAGTAGTAGACAGGGAGCGGGCTACACCTTC. Variable domain in full (rest from reference TRBV19 and TRBJ1-2): DGGITQSPKYLFRKEGQNVTLSCEQNLNHDAMYWYRQDPGQGLRLIYYSQIVNDFQKGDIAEGYSVSREKKESFPLTVTSAQKNPTAFYLCASSRQGAGYTFGSGTRLTVV.

The rearrangement uses TRBV5-6 and TRBJ2-7, with D perhaps matching TRBD2 (5 bases). Germline V lookup: CDR1 SGHDT, CDR2 YYEEEE. Trimming removed 5 bases at V and 4 bases at J, with 16 bases between. The CDR3 is 14 amino acids. Here the CDR3 DNA reads TGTGCCAGCAGGAGGGCCCCAACGGTTTACGAGCAGTACTTC. Protein sequence: CASRRAPTVYEQYF.